This T cell receptor (beta chain) was profiled in a study of shared clonotypes between healthy human individuals. Study-wide findings and caveats: Generation probability values for non-shared clonotypes were lower than those for clonotypes shared by all four donors.

The study drew all its donors from Caucasian adults living in Nashville, Tennessee. A note on this clone: Its antigen is undetermined.

TCRdb's table, derived via immunoSEQ multiplex PCR, lists solely in-frame clones and lacks some. Among approximately 2.1 million clones, 80% to 95% were seen once, and the ten largest hold about 0.39%. CDR3 size: 16 residues. CDR1 MDHEN and CDR2 SYDVKM come from the germline V gene. J was trimmed by 6 bases and V by 2 bases; bases with no gene match: 5. The material sequenced was naive CD4+ T cells from PBMCs. The subset was: CD45RA+ positively selected. This rearrangement joins TRBV28 to TRBJ2-2, with TRBD2 identical over 11 bases. This receptor was identified in a man aged 18 to 30 in good health. Some clones in this sample may be carry-over from other donors' samples. DNA for the CDR3: TGTGCCAGCAGTTTACCACTAGCGGGAGACCCCGGGGAGCTGTTTTTT. Amino acids: CASSLPLAGDPGELFF.